These 13 T cell receptor beta chains originate from one sample sequenced in a study of CD8 T cells in Susac syndrome. After extraction with the RNeasy kit, about 0.5 to 1 ug of the RNA was reverse transcribed using random hexamers. MiXCR, applied by TCRdb to the immunoSEQ multiplex PCR reads, yields one record per CDR3 protein. The sample has hundreds of thousands of distinct CDR3 sequences, roughly 93% seen once. The material sequenced was CD4+ T cells from PBMCs. All receptors come from a human donor with Susac syndrome.

This clonotype was seen just once. The chain has TRBV11-2 and TRBJ1-2, with D tentatively TRBD1 (5 bases). The CDR3 extends over 16 amino acids. V shed 4 bases and J shed 3 bases, with 18 bases lying between them. CDR1 is SGHAT, CDR2 FQNNGV, per germline. The CDR3 protein is CASSSTRQRTHYGYTF. The CDR3 nucleotides are TGTGCCAGCAGCTCCACTCGACAGCGAACGCACTATGGCTACACCTTC.

The CDR3 region has the DNA TGCAGTGCTACGGGTCAAGAGACCCAGTACTTC. Translation gives CSATGQETQYF. The chain links TRBV20-1 to TRBJ2-5, with unresolved D. Germline-derived CDR1 and CDR2 are DFQATT and SNEGSKA (reference sequence). CDR3 size: 11 residues. V gave up 4 bases and J gave up 2 bases, with 5 bases separating them.

This sequence joins TRBV30 and TRBJ2-7; 8 positions agree with TRBD1. Germline V gene lookup returns CDR1 GTSNPN and CDR2 SVGIG (reference sequence). The length of the CDR3 is 14 residues. V was clipped by 5 bases and J by 6 bases; unmatched bases: 12. The CDR3 loop reads CAWRPDRVRAEQYF. CDR3 bases: TGTGCCTGGCGCCCGGACAGGGTGAGGGCCGAGCAGTACTTC.

This clonotype was seen a single time. The chain recombines TRBV4-3 with TRBJ1-1, with a weak D call TRBD1 (5 bases). The CDR3 consists of 16 residues. Germline loops: CDR1 LGHNA, CDR2 YSLEER. The V gene lost 4 bases and the J gene lost 0 bases, with 15 bases spanning the gap. The CDR3 nucleotides are TGCGCCAGCAGCCTTCGGGCAGGGATGATGAACACTGAAGCTTTCTTT. Its translation is CASSLRAGMMNTEAFF.

This chain uses TRBV6-1 with TRBJ2-2; D may be TRBD1 (5 bases). The CDR3 spans 16 residues. The germline V and J ends were trimmed by 4 bases and 0 bases, with 12 bases remaining between them. Germline CDR1 is MNHNS and CDR2 is SASEGT. The CDR3 sequence: CASSALGQTNTGELFF. CDR3 nucleotide sequence: TGTGCCAGCAGTGCCCTAGGACAAACGAACACCGGGGAGCTGTTTTTT.

This chain joins TRBV6-5 and TRBJ1-2, with D hard to call. Germline V gene lookup returns CDR1 MNHEY and CDR2 SVGAGI. This CDR3 has 14 amino acids. V lost 5 bases to trimming and J lost 2 bases, with 12 bases between them. The CDR3 spells CASSPGQANYGYTF. For the CDR3, the DNA is TGTGCCAGCAGTCCTGGGCAGGCGAACTATGGCTACACCTTC.

The gene calls are TRBV7-2 and TRBJ2-7, with 11 nucleotides matching TRBD1. Germline V CDR1 and CDR2: SGHTA, FQGNSA. The CDR3 runs to 16 residues. J was trimmed by 5 bases and V by 3 bases; bases with no gene match: 9. CDR3 residues: CASSLSRDRGVHEQYF. CDR3 sequence (DNA): TGTGCCAGCAGCTTGTCCCGGGACAGGGGGGTTCACGAGCAGTACTTC.

The chain recombines TRBV7-2 with TRBJ1-4, with unresolved D. Germline loops: CDR1 SGHTA, CDR2 FQGNSA. This CDR3 region has 14 residues. Trimming took off 4 bases at V and 4 bases at J, with 10 bases between the two ends. Written as DNA, the CDR3 is TGTGCCAGCAGCTCACGGACCGGTAATGAAAAACTGTTTTTT. Its protein product is CASSSRTGNEKLFF.

This clonotype was seen a handful of times. J is TRBJ2-7 and V is TRBV29-1; D is perhaps TRBD1 or TRBD2 (5 bases each). Germline V gene data show CDR1 as SQVTM and CDR2 as ANQGSEA. The V end lost 4 bases, the J end lost 0 bases, and 10 bases lay between the germline ends. CDR3 size: 13 residues. CDR3 sequence reads: CSVAGRISYEQYF. As DNA, the CDR3 is TGCAGCGTTGCGGGACGGATCTCCTACGAGCAGTACTTC.

This chain connects TRBV4-1 to TRBJ1-2; D is possibly TRBD1 (5 bases). This CDR3 region has 15 residues. Germline V gene lookup returns CDR1 MGHRA and CDR2 YSYEKL. V lost 0 bases and J lost 0, with 8 bases in between. CDR3 DNA: TGCGCCAGCAGCCAAGAGGGGACTGCTAACTATGGCTACACCTTC. It encodes CASSQEGTANYGYTF.

The chain recombines TRBV6-2 or TRBV6-3 with TRBJ2-7, with 13 bases lining up with TRBD2. This CDR3 is 17 amino acids long. The germline CDR1 and CDR2 sequences are MNHEY and SVGEGT. The trim removed 6 bases at V and 1 base at J, leaving 9 bases unmatched. CDR3 sequence (DNA): TGTGCCAGCAGCCTGGGACTAGCGGGGCAACTTTCCTACGAGCAGTACTTC. Translation: CASSLGLAGQLSYEQYF.

The rearrangement links TRBV27 to TRBJ1-2, with 7 bases lining up with TRBD1. The J segment lost 4 bases and the V segment lost 7 bases, leaving 12 bases of the junction unmatched. CDR3 length: 15 amino acids. Germline lookup yields CDR1 MNHEY and CDR2 SMNVEV (reference sequence). Here the CDR3 reads CASTSLGQRSYGYTF. The CDR3 DNA sequence: TGTGCCAGCACTTCTCTGGGACAGAGGTCCTATGGCTACACCTTC.

The chain recombines TRBV29-1 with TRBJ1-1; TRBD1 matches 7 bases. CDR1 and CDR2 from the germline V gene are SQVTM and ANQGSEA. This CDR3 is 15 amino acids long. Unmatched junction bases numbered 12, after V lost 7 bases and J lost 1 base. The CDR3 DNA reads as TGCAGCGCCGGGCCTCGACAGGGTTGGAACACTGAAGCTTTCTTT. This gives the protein CSAGPRQGWNTEAFF.